Presented here are 4 T cell receptor delta chains from one specimen sequenced in a study of gamma-delta T cells after stem cell transplantation. TCRdb redid clone calling on the RT-PCR reads using CATT. The sample shows roughly 3,000 delta-chain clones, 9% to 14% of them seen only once. Sequencing was done on a sample of gamma-delta T cells. Receptors originate from a human donor. It is not recorded whose cells these are; they may come from a transplant donor.

The CDR3 nucleotides read TGTGCTCTTGGGGAAATCTGGGGGACCCATTACACCGATAAACTCATCTTT. Protein product: CALGEIWGTHYTDKLIF. The V gene is TRDV1, the J gene TRDJ1; 8 bases fit TRDD3. The CDR3 has 17 amino acids. V was clipped by 2 bases and J by 0 bases; unmatched bases: 8. Germline assignment: CDR1 TSWWSYY and CDR2 QGS.

This clone was seen a few times. The V gene is TRDV3, the J gene TRDJ1; 9 positions agree with TRDD3. The length of the CDR3 is 21 residues. V lost 5 bases to trimming and J lost 0 bases; unmatched junction nucleotides: 28. CDR1 is TVYSNPD and CDR2 is GDNSRS in the germline V gene (reference sequence). The CDR3 loop is CALGLPLDWGTLEVYTDKLIF. The CDR3 coding sequence is TGTGCCCTCGGCCTTCCCCTAGACTGGGGGACCCTAGAGGTGTACACCGATAAACTCATCTTT.

There are a few counts of this clone. Other DNA sequences in this sample translate to the same CDR3. This chain joins TRDV1 and TRDJ1; D is ambiguous. CDR1 is TSWWSYY, CDR2 QGS, per germline. The germline V and J ends were trimmed by 0 bases and 2 bases, with 16 bases remaining between them. The CDR3 contains 17 residues. CDR3 DNA: TGTGCTCTTGGGGAACTAGTTTATGCAGCCAAGACCGATAAACTCATCTTT. This translates into CALGELVYAAKTDKLIF.

Regarding this clone: A much larger clone sits a single nucleotide away, making a read error possible. V is TRDV2 and J is TRDJ2, with D perhaps TRDD3 (6 bases). TCRdb offers no J gene call, so here the DNA was matched to germline to obtain one. Trimming took off 2 bases at V and 0 bases at J, with 18 bases between the two ends. The CDR3 runs to 18 residues. The germline V gene encodes CDR1 GEAIGNYY and CDR2 EKD. CDR3 region: CACDREIWGDPLTAQLFF. The CDR3 bases are TGTGCCTGTGACAGAGAGATTTGGGGGGACCCTTTGACAGCACAACTCTTCTTT.